This T cell receptor beta chain derives from a study of blood T cell repertoires in COVID-19. V shed 1 base and J 9 bases; nucleotides not matched to a gene: 13. The CDR3 consists of 16 residues. Germline values: CDR1 SGDLS, CDR2 YYNGEE. TCRdb's table, derived via immunoSEQ multiplex PCR, lists solely in-frame clones and lacks some. The repertoire holds some 160,000 clones, with 65% to 85% as singletons. This TCR derives from a woman aged 70-85 years who had recovered from COVID-19. This chain connects TRBV9 to TRBJ2-1, with 7 bases that match TRBD2. Sequencing used peripheral blood. The CDR3, as DNA: TGTGCCAGCAGCGTAACCCCTAGCGGCAGTTTCGGTGAGCAGTTCTTC. This sequence encodes CASSVTPSGSFGEQFF. Complete variable domain (other parts from reference TRBV9 and TRBJ2-1): DSGVTQTPKHLITATGQRVTLRCSPRSGDLSVYWYQQSLDQGLQFLIQYYNGEERAKGNILERFSAQQFPDLHSELNLSSLELGDSALYFCASSVTPSGSFGEQFFGPGTRLTVL.